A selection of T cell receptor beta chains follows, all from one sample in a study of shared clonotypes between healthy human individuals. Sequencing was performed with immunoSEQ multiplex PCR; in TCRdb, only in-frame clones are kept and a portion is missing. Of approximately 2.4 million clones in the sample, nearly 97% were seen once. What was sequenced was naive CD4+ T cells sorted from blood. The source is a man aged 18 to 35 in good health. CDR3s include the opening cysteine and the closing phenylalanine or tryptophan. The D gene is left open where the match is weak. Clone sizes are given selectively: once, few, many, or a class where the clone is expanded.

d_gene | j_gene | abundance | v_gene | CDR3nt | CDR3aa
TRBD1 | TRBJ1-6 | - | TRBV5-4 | TGTGCCAGCAGCCCGGACAGGGGGAATTCACCCCTCCACTTT | CASSPDRGNSPLHF
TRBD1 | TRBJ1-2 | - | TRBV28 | TGTGCCAGCAGTTCCCCGGGACAGGGGGAGTATGGCTACACCTTC | CASSSPGQGEYGYTF
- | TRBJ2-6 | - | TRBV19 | TGTGCCAGCTCTGGGGCCAACGTCCTGACTTTC | CASSGANVLTF
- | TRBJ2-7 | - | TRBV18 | TGTGCCAGCTCACCGGGACAATACGAGCAGTACTTC | CASSPGQYEQYF
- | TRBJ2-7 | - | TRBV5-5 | TGTGCCAGCAGCTTGTTTGACACTATCTACGAGCAGTACTTC | CASSLFDTIYEQYF
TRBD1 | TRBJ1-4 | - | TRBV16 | TGTGCCAGCAGCCGCTCGACAGGGGGTGGTGAAAAACTGTTTTTT | CASSRSTGGGEKLFF
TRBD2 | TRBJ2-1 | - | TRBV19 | TGTGCCAGTAGTAAGTTGGTGGGAGGGGCCTACAATGAGCAGTTCTTC | CASSKLVGGAYNEQFF
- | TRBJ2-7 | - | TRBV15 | TGTGCCACCAGCAGAGATTTGGTGAATTTACCCTACGAGCAGTACTTC | CATSRDLVNLPYEQYF
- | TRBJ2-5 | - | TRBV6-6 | TGTGCCAGCAGTTACCCGGGCCGGTACCAAGAGACCCAGTACTTC | CASSYPGRYQETQYF
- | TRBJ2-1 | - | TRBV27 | TGTGCCAGCAGTTTATCCTTTAATTTTGGGGTGTTCTTC | CASSLSFNFGVFF
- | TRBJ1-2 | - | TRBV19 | TGTGCCACTTCCACAATGACGAAGGATTATGGCTACACCTTC | CATSTMTKDYGYTF
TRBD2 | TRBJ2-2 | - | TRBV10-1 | TGCGCCAGCGGACCAAGCGGGGGTCACACCGGGGAGCTGTTTTTT | CASGPSGGHTGELFF
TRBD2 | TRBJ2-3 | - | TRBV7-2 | TGTGCCAGCAGCTCCCTTCGGGGGGACACAGATACGCAGTATTTT | CASSSLRGDTDTQYF
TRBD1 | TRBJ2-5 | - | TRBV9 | TGTGCCAGCAGCGATCGAAGGACAGGGGGCGAGGAGACCCAGTACTTC | CASSDRRTGGEETQYF
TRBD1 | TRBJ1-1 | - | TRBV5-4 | TGTGCCAGCAGCTCCTTGGGACAGGGAAACACTGAAGCTTTCTTT | CASSSLGQGNTEAFF
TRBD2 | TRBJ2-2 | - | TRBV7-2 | TGTGCCAGCAGCTCCCCTCCGGGGGGCACCGGGGAGCTGTTTTTT | CASSSPPGGTGELFF
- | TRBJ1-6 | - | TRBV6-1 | TGTGCCAGCAAGGTGGCAGGCGGAAATTCACCCCTCCACTTT | CASKVAGGNSPLHF
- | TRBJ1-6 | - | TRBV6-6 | TGTGCCGCGAGGGGCTCCTATAATTCACCCCTCCACTTT | CAARGSYNSPLHF
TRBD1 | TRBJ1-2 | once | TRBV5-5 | TGTGCCAGCAGCGCCGGGACAGGGTCCTATGGCTACACCTTC | CASSAGTGSYGYTF
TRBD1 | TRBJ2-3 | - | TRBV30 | TGTGCCTGGGTTGTCCCGGGACAGGGAGGAGATACGCAGTATTTT | CAWVVPGQGGDTQYF
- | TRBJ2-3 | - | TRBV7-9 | TGTGCCAGCAGCTTTGGCAGGGGACCAGATACGCAGTATTTT | CASSFGRGPDTQYF
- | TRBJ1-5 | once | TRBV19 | TGTGCCAGTAGTATAGGAGGTGGGGGAAATAGCAATCAGCCCCAGCATTTT | CASSIGGGGNSNQPQHF
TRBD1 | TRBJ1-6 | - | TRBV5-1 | TGCGCCAGCAGCCACGGACAGGAGCGTTCACCCCTCCACTTT | CASSHGQERSPLHF
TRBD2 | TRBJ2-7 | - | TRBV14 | TGTGCCAGCAGTTTACGACTAGCGGTGAGTGGCGAGCAGTACTTC | CASSLRLAVSGEQYF
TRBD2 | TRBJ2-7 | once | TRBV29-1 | TGCAGCGTTGAGGGGACCGAAAGCTTAGCGGGGGGTTCCTACGAGCAGTACTTC | CSVEGTESLAGGSYEQYF
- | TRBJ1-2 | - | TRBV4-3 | TGCGCCAGCAGCCAAGATCCCACCCTAGACAGAGTCTATGGCTACACCTTC | CASSQDPTLDRVYGYTF
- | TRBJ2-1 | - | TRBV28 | TGTGCCAGCACCAGTGGCACGAGAGGGGATGAGCAGTTCTTC | CASTSGTRGDEQFF
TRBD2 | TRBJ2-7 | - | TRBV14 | TGTGCCAGCAGCCCGAATCGCCTAGCGGGAGAGCAGTACTTC | CASSPNRLAGEQYF
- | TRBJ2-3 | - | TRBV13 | TGTGCCAGCAGCTTGATCCGGTTTAGCACAGATACGCAGTATTTT | CASSLIRFSTDTQYF
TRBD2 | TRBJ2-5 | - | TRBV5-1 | TGCGCCAGCAGCTCGGGATTTAGCGGGCCCCCCATTACCCAGTACTTC | CASSSGFSGPPITQYF
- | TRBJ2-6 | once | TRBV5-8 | TGTGCCAGCAGCTTGGGATGGTCCTCAACCGTCCTGACTTTC | CASSLGWSSTVLTF
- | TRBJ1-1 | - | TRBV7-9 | TGTGCCAGCAGCTCGAAAAGGTCGGGGATACAGGGCTTGAACACTGAAGCTTTCTTT | CASSSKRSGIQGLNTEAFF
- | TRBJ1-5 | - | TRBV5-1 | TGCGCCAGCAGCCTGGTTGGGGGGTCATATCAGCCCCAGCATTTT | CASSLVGGSYQPQHF
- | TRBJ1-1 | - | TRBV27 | TGTGCCAGCAGTCCCTTTCTTTCCGGGGGTATGAACACTGAAGCTTTCTTT | CASSPFLSGGMNTEAFF
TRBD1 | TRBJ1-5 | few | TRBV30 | TGTGCCTGGAGTGGGGGGACAGGGAATCAGCCCCAGCATTTT | CAWSGGTGNQPQHF
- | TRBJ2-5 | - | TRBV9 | TGTGCCAGCAGCGCCGCTACAGGGCGGCGGGGTGAAACACAAGAGACCCAGTACTTC | CASSAATGRRGETQETQYF
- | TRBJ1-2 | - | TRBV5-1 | TGCGCCAGCAGCTTGCAACAGGAGGGCTACACCTTC | CASSLQQEGYTF
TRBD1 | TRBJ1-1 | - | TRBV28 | TGTGCCAGCAGTTCCCAGACAGGGAGGGCTTTCTTT | CASSSQTGRAFF
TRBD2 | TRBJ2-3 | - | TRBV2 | TGTGCCAGCAGTAAGGTAGCGGGAGTGGCCACAGATACGCAGTATTTT | CASSKVAGVATDTQYF
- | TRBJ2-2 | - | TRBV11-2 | TGTGCCAGCAGCTCTCTCGTACTCACCGGGGAGCTGTTTTTT | CASSSLVLTGELFF
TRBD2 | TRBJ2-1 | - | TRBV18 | TGTGCCAGCTCACCTGGACTAGTGTGGAAGGATGAGCAGTTCTTC | CASSPGLVWKDEQFF
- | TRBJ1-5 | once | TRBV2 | TGTGCCAGCAGTCCCGAGGGGGATATCAATCAGCCCCAGCATTTT | CASSPEGDINQPQHF
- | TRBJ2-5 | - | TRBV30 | TGTGCCTGGAATAGGCTTCTCTTGGAGACCCAGTACTTC | CAWNRLLLETQYF
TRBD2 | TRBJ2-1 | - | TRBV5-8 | TGTGCCAGCAGCTTAATCCCCCGGCTAGCGGGAGGATACAATGAGCAGTTCTTC | CASSLIPRLAGGYNEQFF
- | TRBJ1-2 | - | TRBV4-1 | TGCGCCAGCAACCAAGATCTGGGACAAAGAAACTATGGCTACACCTTC | CASNQDLGQRNYGYTF
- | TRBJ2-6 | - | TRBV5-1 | TGCGCCAGCAGCTTAAACAGGGCTGGGGCCAACGTCCTGACTTTC | CASSLNRAGANVLTF
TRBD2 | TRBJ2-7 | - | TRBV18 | TGTGCCAGCTCAACTGGGACTAGCGGGAGCAACGAGCAGTACTTC | CASSTGTSGSNEQYF
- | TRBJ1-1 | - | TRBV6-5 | TGTGCCAGCAGCTCTTACACTGAAGCTTTCTTT | CASSSYTEAFF
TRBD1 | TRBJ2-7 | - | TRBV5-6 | TGTGCCAGCAGCTTGGCATCTAGAGACAGGGCCTACGAGCAGTACTTC | CASSLASRDRAYEQYF
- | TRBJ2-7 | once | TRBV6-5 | TGTGCCAGCAGTTACTCGCATTGGGGCCAGGAGCAGTACTTC | CASSYSHWGQEQYF
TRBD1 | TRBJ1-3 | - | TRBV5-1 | TGCGCCAGCAGCGTGGAAACGACAGGGTTTGGAAACACCATATATTTT | CASSVETTGFGNTIYF
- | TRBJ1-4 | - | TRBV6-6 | TGTGCCAGCAGTTACCTGGCTAATGAAAAACTGTTTTTT | CASSYLANEKLFF
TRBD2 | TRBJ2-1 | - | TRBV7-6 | TGTGCCAGCAGCCCTTCGACTAGCGGGATTCCCTACAATGAGCAGTTCTTC | CASSPSTSGIPYNEQFF
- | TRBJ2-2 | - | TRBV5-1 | TGCGCCAGCAGTTCTACTAGCCCCAGGGGAGCCGGGGAGCTGTTTTTT | CASSSTSPRGAGELFF
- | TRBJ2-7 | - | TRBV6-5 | TGTGCCAGCAGTTACCGGGCAGGAGGGACCCACGAGCAGTACTTC | CASSYRAGGTHEQYF
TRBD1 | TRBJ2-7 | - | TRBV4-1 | TGCGCCAGCAGCCAAGACTTGGCTACAGGGGTTTCCTACGAGCAGTACTTC | CASSQDLATGVSYEQYF
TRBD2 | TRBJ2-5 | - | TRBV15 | TGTGCCACCAGCAGAGATCCAGCGGGAGGGTCAGAGACCCAGTACTTC | CATSRDPAGGSETQYF
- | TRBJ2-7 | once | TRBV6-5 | TGTGCCAGCAGGATCCGGGACATAACCTACGAGCAGTACTTC | CASRIRDITYEQYF
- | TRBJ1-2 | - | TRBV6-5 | TGTGCCAGCAGTTACTCAGGCACAGCTAACTATGGCTACACCTTC | CASSYSGTANYGYTF